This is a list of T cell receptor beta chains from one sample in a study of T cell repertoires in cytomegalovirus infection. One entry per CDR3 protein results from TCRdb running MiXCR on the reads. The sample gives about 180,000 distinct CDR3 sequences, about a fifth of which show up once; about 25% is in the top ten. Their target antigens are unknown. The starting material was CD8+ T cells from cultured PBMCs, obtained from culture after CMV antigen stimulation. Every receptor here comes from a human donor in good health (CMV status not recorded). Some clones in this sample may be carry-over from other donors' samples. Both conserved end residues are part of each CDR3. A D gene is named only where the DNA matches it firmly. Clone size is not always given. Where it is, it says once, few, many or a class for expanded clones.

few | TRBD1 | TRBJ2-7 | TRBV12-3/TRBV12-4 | TGTGCCAGCAGGCCGGGACAGGGCCTCTACGAGCAGTACTTC | CASRPGQGLYEQYF
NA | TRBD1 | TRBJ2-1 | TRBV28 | TGTGCCCGCAGTTCGACCGTGGGACAGGGAGCGATGGATGAACAGTTCTTC | CARSSTVGQGAMDEQFF
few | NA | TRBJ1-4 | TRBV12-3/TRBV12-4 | TGTGCCAGCAGCCCCGTCTCTAATGAAAAACTGTTTTTT | CASSPVSNEKLFF
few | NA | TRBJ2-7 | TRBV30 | TGTGCCTGGAATCAGGGGAGGGACGAGCAGTACTTC | CAWNQGRDEQYF
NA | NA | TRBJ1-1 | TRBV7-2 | TGTGCCAGCAGCTTAGTGGCAGGGGAGGCGCCTGAAGCTTTCTTT | CASSLVAGEAPEAFF
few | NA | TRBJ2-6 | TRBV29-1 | TGCAGCGTTGAAGACGACTGGGGGGGGCGCCCTGGGGCCAACGTCCTGACTTTC | CSVEDDWGGRPGANVLTF
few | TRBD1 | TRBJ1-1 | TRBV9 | TGTGCCAGCAGCGTAGGGGACAGGGACCCTGAAGCTTTCTTT | CASSVGDRDPEAFF
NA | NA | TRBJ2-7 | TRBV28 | TGTGCCAGCAGTTTCCTTGAACAGTCTACCTTATACGAGCAGTACTTC | CASSFLEQSTLYEQYF
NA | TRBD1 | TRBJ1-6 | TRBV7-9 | TGTGCCAGCAGGGCCGACAGGGCCCCAGGTTCACCCCTCCACTTT | CASRADRAPGSPLHF
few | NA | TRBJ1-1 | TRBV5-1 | TGCGCCAGCAGCTTTGATGGGCCTGAAGCTTTCTTT | CASSFDGPEAFF
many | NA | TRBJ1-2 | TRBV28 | TGTGCCAGCAGTCCCCTGGGAGACAGCGACTTTAACTATGGCTACACCTTC | CASSPLGDSDFNYGYTF
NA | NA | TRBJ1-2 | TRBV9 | TGTGCCAGCAGCGTAGCAGGGTACGGCTACACCTTC | CASSVAGYGYTF
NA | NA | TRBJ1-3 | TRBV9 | TGTGCCAGCAAGTCGGGTACTGGAAACACCATATATTTT | CASKSGTGNTIYF
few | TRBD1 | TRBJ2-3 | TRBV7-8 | TGTGCCAGCAGCCCGGCCGGACAGGGGATAAGGGGTACGCAGTATTTT | CASSPAGQGIRGTQYF
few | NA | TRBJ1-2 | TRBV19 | TGTGCCAGTTCGGACAGCCTATACTATGGCTACACCTTC | CASSDSLYYGYTF
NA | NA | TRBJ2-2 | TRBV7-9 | TGTGCCAGCAGCTTAAGTCCTAGCTGGGGAATCGGGGAGCTGTTTTTT | CASSLSPSWGIGELFF
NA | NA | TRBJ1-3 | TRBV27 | TGTGCCAGCAGTTTATACCGAGGCTCTGGAAACACCATATATTTT | CASSLYRGSGNTIYF
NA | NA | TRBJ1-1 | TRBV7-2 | TGTGCCAGCAGCTTAACTGTACGGACTGAAGCTTTCTTT | CASSLTVRTEAFF
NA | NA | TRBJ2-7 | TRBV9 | TGTGCCAGCAGCGTAGCGGACAGCCCCTCCTACGAGCAGTACTTC | CASSVADSPSYEQYF
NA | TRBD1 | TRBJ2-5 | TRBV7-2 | TGTGCCAGCAGCTTAGCCTCGGGCTTTAACAGGGGTTTGAGGGAGACCCAGTACTTC | CASSLASGFNRGLRETQYF
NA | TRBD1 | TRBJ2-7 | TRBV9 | TGTGCCAGCAGCGCCTCCGGGACAGGAGCCTACGAGCAGTACTTC | CASSASGTGAYEQYF
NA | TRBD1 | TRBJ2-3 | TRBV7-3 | TGTGCCAGCAGCTCCACAGGACAGGGTTCAGATACGCAGTATTTT | CASSSTGQGSDTQYF
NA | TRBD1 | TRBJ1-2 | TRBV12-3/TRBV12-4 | TGTGCCAGCAGCTCCCCGGGACAGGGGGCTGGCTATGGCTACACCTTC | CASSSPGQGAGYGYTF